This T cell receptor (beta chain) comes out of a study of blood T cell repertoires in COVID-19. Libraries were prepared by immunoSEQ multiplex PCR; TCRdb keeps only in-frame clonotypes and omits some of them. The sample yields roughly 78,000 clones, roughly nine tenths seen once. The CDR3 totals 14 residues. Germline V gene sequence: CDR1 SGHTA, CDR2 FQGNSA. V lost 6 bases and J 0 bases, leaving 12 bases between the germline ends. The clonotype was recovered from an older woman with acute or convalescent COVID-19. Source material: peripheral blood. The rearrangement joins TRBV7-2 to TRBJ2-7; possibly TRBD1 for D (6 bases). The CDR3 DNA sequence: TGTGCCAGCAGACGACAGGCAACCTCCTACGAGCAGTACTTC. As protein: CASRRQATSYEQYF.